These T cell receptor beta chains were read from a single sample in a study of cytomegalovirus exposure and HLA in healthy donors. The table came from immunoSEQ multiplex PCR; TCRdb's copy has only in-frame clones and leaves some out. The table lists 95,000 to 100,000 clones, about 80% of them singletons. The sample consisted of PBMCs. These receptors came from a man aged 40-49 years in good health and CMV-seronegative. Both conserved end residues are part of each CDR3. Each record gives: CDR3 DNA, CDR3 protein, clone size, D gene, V gene, J gene. A D gene is named only where the DNA matches it firmly. Part of the rows lack a size; the others show once, few, many or a class for expanded clones.

TGTGCCTGGAGTTCAGGGATCAATCAGCCCCAGCATTTT	CAWSSGINQPQHF	NA	NA	TRBV30	TRBJ1-5
TGTGCCAGCAGTGGTGGACAGGCTGGTCAGCCCCAGCATTTT	CASSGGQAGQPQHF	NA	TRBD1	TRBV6-5	TRBJ1-5
TGTGCCAGCAGCTTGGCCGGGGAGACCCGGGGTGAAAAACTGTTTTTT	CASSLAGETRGEKLFF	NA	NA	TRBV5-5	TRBJ1-4
TGTGCCAGCAGCTTAGGGTTGGGCGGGGGGCAAGAGACCCAGTACTTC	CASSLGLGGGQETQYF	NA	TRBD2	TRBV7-2	TRBJ2-5
TGTGCCAGCAGCTCTCTCCGGGACAGGCTTAATGAAAAACTGTTTTTT	CASSSLRDRLNEKLFF	NA	TRBD1	TRBV5-6	TRBJ1-4
TGTGCCTGGAGCCCGTTCCGGGACAGGGGAAGGGAGAGGGCTGAAGCTTTCTTT	CAWSPFRDRGRERAEAFF	NA	TRBD1	TRBV30	TRBJ1-1
TGTGCCAGCAGTGAAGCCCTAATGAGCAATCAGCCCCAGCATTTT	CASSEALMSNQPQHF	NA	NA	TRBV6-1	TRBJ1-5
TGTGCCAGCAGTAAAAAACGGGGACAGCAAGAGACCCAGTACTTC	CASSKKRGQQETQYF	NA	TRBD1	TRBV7-9	TRBJ2-5
TGCGCCAGCAGCCCGCGGGGGGGCGGGAATGAAAAACTGTTTTTT	CASSPRGGGNEKLFF	NA	NA	TRBV4-3	TRBJ1-4
TGCAGCGTTGCCCCGGGTCTCGCCGGGGAGCTGTTTTTT	CSVAPGLAGELFF	few	NA	TRBV29-1	TRBJ2-2
TGTGCCAGCAGAAGACTAGCGGGGGACACAGATACGCAGTATTTT	CASRRLAGDTDTQYF	once	TRBD2	TRBV4-2	TRBJ2-3
TGTGCCAGCAGCCCCACAGGGGGCGCAGGAAAATGGTATGGCTACACCTTC	CASSPTGGAGKWYGYTF	NA	TRBD1	TRBV7-8	TRBJ1-2
TGTGCCAGCAGCTTAGTTCCGGGATGGAGCTCCGGGGAGCTGTTTTTT	CASSLVPGWSSGELFF	NA	NA	TRBV7-6	TRBJ2-2
TGTGCCAGAGAGGGGGAGCTACCCACAGATACGCAGTATTTT	CAREGELPTDTQYF	NA	NA	TRBV2	TRBJ2-3
TGTGCCAGCAGTACTCGCCCCGGGAACTCTGGAAACACCATATATTTT	CASSTRPGNSGNTIYF	NA	NA	TRBV7-2	TRBJ1-3
TGTGCCAGCAGCCTGGGACAGGGGTTGGGTGAGCAGTTCTTC	CASSLGQGLGEQFF	NA	TRBD1	TRBV11-3	TRBJ2-1
TGTGCCAGCGCCTCCCGGGACGGCGGGGAGGGCAATCAGCCCCAGCATTTT	CASASRDGGEGNQPQHF	NA	NA	TRBV7-9	TRBJ1-5
TGTGCCAGCAGTTACTCGAGGAGGGGAGATCAGCCCCAGCATTTT	CASSYSRRGDQPQHF	once	NA	TRBV6-6	TRBJ1-5
TGTGCCAGTAGTGGTGGCAGGGGCTATGAAAAACTGTTTTTT	CASSGGRGYEKLFF	few	NA	TRBV19	TRBJ1-4
TGTGCCAGCAGTTTAAGGGACACTCCTTATGAAGCTTTCTTT	CASSLRDTPYEAFF	few	NA	TRBV27	TRBJ1-1
TGCGCCAGCAGTCAAACCCACGGACAGGCCTTTTATAGCAATCAGCCCCAGCATTTT	CASSQTHGQAFYSNQPQHF	NA	TRBD1	TRBV23-1	TRBJ1-5
TGCAGTGCCATCTATGCAGATACGCAGTATTTT	CSAIYADTQYF	NA	NA	TRBV20-1	TRBJ2-3
TGTGCCAGCAGCCCCCTTCGGGTCGGGCAGGGGGGTGGTGGCTACACCTTC	CASSPLRVGQGGGGYTF	few	TRBD1	TRBV2	TRBJ1-2
TGTGCCAGCAGCTTAACTCTTCGAGGCAGTCACACAGATACGCAGTATTTT	CASSLTLRGSHTDTQYF	NA	NA	TRBV11-2	TRBJ2-3
TGTGCCAGCAGCCCCAGGGGGAGCGACTATGGCTACACCTTC	CASSPRGSDYGYTF	NA	TRBD1	TRBV5-4	TRBJ1-2
TGTGCCAGCATCCCCTCCCCCCCGGGAGGGATGAACACTGAAGCTTTCTTT	CASIPSPPGGMNTEAFF	NA	NA	TRBV2	TRBJ1-1
TGTGCCAGTAGTATGAGCGGGGGGGTTTACAATGAGCAGTTCTTC	CASSMSGGVYNEQFF	NA	TRBD2	TRBV19	TRBJ2-1
TGCGCCAGCAGCTTAGACAGGGGAACTAACTATGGCTACACCTTC	CASSLDRGTNYGYTF	once	TRBD1	TRBV5-1	TRBJ1-2
TGTGCCAGCGACACCGGGCGCCGGGCTGAGGGAGGCTACACCTTC	CASDTGRRAEGGYTF	once	NA	TRBV19	TRBJ1-2
TGCGCCAGCAGTGACCCTAGTCGAGACTATGGCTACACCTTC	CASSDPSRDYGYTF	NA	NA	TRBV10-2	TRBJ1-2
TGTGCCAGTAGTCCCTGGACTAGCGGGGGGTGGTTCCGAGAGACCCAGTACTTC	CASSPWTSGGWFRETQYF	few	TRBD2	TRBV19	TRBJ2-5
TGTGCCAGCTCGCACCAGAGACAGAGTACTAATGAAAAACTGTTTTTT	CASSHQRQSTNEKLFF	NA	NA	TRBV18	TRBJ1-4
TGCGCCAGCAGTGAAGAATACACGAACACTGAAGCTTTCTTT	CASSEEYTNTEAFF	few	NA	TRBV10-2	TRBJ1-1
TGTGCCAGCAGCGAGGTCCCAAGACAGGGTCAGTTCTTC	CASSEVPRQGQFF	NA	TRBD1	TRBV11-1	TRBJ2-1
TGCGCCAGCAGCTTGTTATCAGGGGCGAGCACAGATACGCAGTATTTT	CASSLLSGASTDTQYF	once	NA	TRBV5-1	TRBJ2-3
TGTGCCAGCAGCTCCCAGAGACAGTCCGACTATGGCTACACCTTC	CASSSQRQSDYGYTF	once	NA	TRBV7-8	TRBJ1-2
TGTGCCAGCAGCCTTGACAGCTATGGCTACACCTTC	CASSLDSYGYTF	few	NA	TRBV7-8	TRBJ1-2
TGTGCCATCAGTGCAGGCTCCTACGAGCAGTACTTC	CAISAGSYEQYF	NA	NA	TRBV10-3	TRBJ2-7
TGCGCCAGCAGCCAATTCAGGACAGGGGGCTTTGCGGGGGGACCCTCCTACAATGAGCAGTTCTTC	CASSQFRTGGFAGGPSYNEQFF	NA	TRBD1	TRBV4-1	TRBJ2-1
TGTGCCAGCAGTGAAGGACACTCCACTAACTATGGCTACACCTTC	CASSEGHSTNYGYTF	few	NA	TRBV6-1	TRBJ1-2
TGCAGCGTTTCCGAGCGAATCGGGGCCAACGTCCTGACTTTC	CSVSERIGANVLTF	NA	NA	TRBV29-1	TRBJ2-6
TGCGCCAGCTCTCCTGGACACGGGGAGACCCAGTACTTC	CASSPGHGETQYF	NA	NA	TRBV10-1	TRBJ2-5
TGCGCCAGCAGTGAACCGGGACAAGGGGAAAAACTGTTTTTT	CASSEPGQGEKLFF	NA	NA	TRBV10-2	TRBJ1-4
TGCACCAGCAGCCAAGACGGCAGGGCCTATAATTCACCCCTCCACTTT	CTSSQDGRAYNSPLHF	few	NA	TRBV1	TRBJ1-6
TGTGCCAGTACGTCCGGGGGGTACACAGATACGCAGTATTTT	CASTSGGYTDTQYF	NA	TRBD2	TRBV19	TRBJ2-3
TGTGCCAGCAGCCGAACAGGGGGCCGGGGCACTGAAGCTTTCTTT	CASSRTGGRGTEAFF	NA	TRBD1	TRBV11-3	TRBJ1-1
TGTGCCAGTATGGGGACTGGGCAGGCCGAAGCTTTCTTT	CASMGTGQAEAFF	NA	NA	TRBV19	TRBJ1-1
TGTGCCAGCAGCTTAGATCCCGGGACTAGCAAGCAGTTCTTC	CASSLDPGTSKQFF	few	TRBD2	TRBV11-2	TRBJ2-1
TGTGCCAGCAGCTTAGGGGCTAGCGCGTACAATGAGCAGTTCTTC	CASSLGASAYNEQFF	NA	NA	TRBV11-1	TRBJ2-1
TGTGCCAGCAGTTACTCGAGCGTAGGGGGTGAGCGAGCTTTCTTT	CASSYSSVGGERAFF	few	NA	TRBV6-5	TRBJ1-1
TGTGCCAGCAGCACCCGAGAGGGGGCCTTTATGAACTATGGCTACACCTTC	CASSTREGAFMNYGYTF	once	TRBD1	TRBV9	TRBJ1-2
TGTGCCAGCAGCCCAGAGGGAAATACGCAGTATTTT	CASSPEGNTQYF	once	NA	TRBV6-6	TRBJ2-3
TGCGCCAGCAGCTTAGGCAGGATCAACTACAATGAGCAGTTCTTC	CASSLGRINYNEQFF	NA	NA	TRBV5-1	TRBJ2-1
TGTGCCAGCAGTGAGCACGAACAGGGGGATTCACCCCTCCACTTT	CASSEHEQGDSPLHF	NA	TRBD1	TRBV6-4	TRBJ1-6